The present T cell receptor beta chain was sequenced within a study of blood T cell repertoires in COVID-19. Looking at the study overall: Some COVID-19 samples were acute and others convalescent; all came from the United States, Italy and Spain.

Using immunoSEQ multiplex PCR, the repertoire was profiled, and TCRdb retains in-frame clones only, with some absent. Seen here are 200,000 to 250,000 clones, 80% to 90% observed once, and the top ten hold roughly 4%. By share, this clone ranks as medium-sized. The clonotype comes from a man over 45 with acute or convalescent COVID-19. Sequenced sample: peripheral blood.

The CDR3 reads CASSLLQKLAQETQYF. The DNA for the CDR3 is TGTGCCAGCAGCTTGTTGCAGAAATTAGCCCAAGAGACCCAGTACTTC. The rearrangement links TRBV5-4 to TRBJ2-5, with no clear D. CDR1 SGHNT and CDR2 YYREEE come from the germline V gene (reference sequence). The CDR3 loop spans 16 amino acids. Deletions cut 1 base from V and 1 base from J, with 14 bases between.